This T cell receptor beta chain was identified during a study of T cells after yellow fever vaccination. Study in general: Preparing low-cell-number fractions relied on SMART-Seq v4 Ultra Low Input. General study results and limits: Reappearance after the booster was observed for most primary-vaccination clones (around 95% CD4, roughly 90% CD8). The CD4 and CD8 compartments had a small share of their clonotypes in common.

Per germline, CDR1 SGHRS and CDR2 YFSETQ. V was cut by 4 bases and J by 4 bases, with 10 bases left in between. The CDR3 consists of 13 residues. Universal primer sites and UMIs were introduced during 5'RACE template-switching synthesis of TCR cDNA. MiXCR, run by TCRdb on the 5' RACE reads, gives a single entry per CDR3 protein. The sample records 500,000 to 650,000 distinct CDR3 sequences, around an eighth being singletons. In regard to this clonotype: Its antigen is unidentified.

Material: PBMCs, obtained on the day of the yellow fever booster vaccination. This chain links TRBV5-1 with TRBJ2-3; the D gene is possibly TRBD1 (5 bases). This clonotype originated in a man younger than 40 who received the YFV17D yellow fever vaccine. CDR3 sequence: CASSVTASDTQYF. The CDR3 nucleotides read TGCGCCAGCAGCGTGACAGCTTCAGATACGCAGTATTTT.